These 28 T cell receptor beta chains were sequenced from one sample in a study of blood T cell repertoires in COVID-19. TCRdb's table, derived via immunoSEQ multiplex PCR, lists solely in-frame clones and lacks some. The table shows 100,000 or so clones, with around four fifths occurring only once. Source material: peripheral blood. These receptors all come from a woman between 65 and 79 years old with active or convalescent COVID-19.

The chain recombines TRBV2 with TRBJ1-5; perhaps TRBD1 as D (5 bases). CDR1 and CDR2 (germline): SNHLY, FYNNEI. The germline V and J ends were trimmed by 6 bases and 0 bases, with 12 bases remaining between them. This CDR3 contains 15 residues. This chain's CDR3 is CASRLDRNSNQPQHF. In DNA, the CDR3 is TGTGCCAGCAGACTTGACAGAAATAGCAATCAGCCCCAGCATTTT.

V usage is TRBV5-1 and J usage is TRBJ1-1, with D unclear. V was cut by 0 bases and J by 2 bases, with 20 bases left in between. CDR3 length: 18 residues. Germline CDR1 SGHRS, CDR2 YFSETQ. The CDR3 nucleotides are TGCGCCAGCAGCTTGGTAGGATTAAGGTCGGCGGTTAACACTGAAGCTTTCTTT. Translated, it gives CASSLVGLRSAVNTEAFF.

The genes are TRBV28 and TRBJ1-4; weak D call: TRBD1 (5 bases). V lost 5 bases and J 2 bases, leaving 12 bases between the germline ends. The germline gives CDR1 MDHEN, CDR2 SYDVKM. The CDR3 is 15 amino acids. The CDR3 sequence is CASSPPRGTNEKLFF. DNA of the CDR3: TGTGCCAGCAGTCCCCCCCGGGGGACTAATGAAAAACTGTTTTTT.

Here the CDR3 reads CASSLGQGFYEQYF. The CDR3 coding sequence is TGCGCCAGCAGCTTAGGACAGGGGTTCTACGAGCAGTACTTC. This chain uses TRBV5-1 with TRBJ2-7; TRBD1 agrees at 9 bases. From germline, CDR1 is SGHRS and CDR2 YFSETQ. The CDR3 consists of 14 residues. V lost 2 bases, J lost 3 bases, and 3 bases stayed unmatched.

V is TRBV28 and J is TRBJ1-2, with 9 bases matching TRBD1. The junction had 15 bases not matched to a gene; V was cut back by 6 bases and J by 4 bases. The CDR3 has 17 amino acids. Germline V gene sequence: CDR1 MDHEN, CDR2 SYDVKM. CDR3 nucleotide sequence: TGTGCCAGCAGCCAACAGGGGGCCCAAGGACGTGTCTATGGCTACACCTTC. Translated, it gives CASSQQGAQGRVYGYTF.

This clone was seen a few times. The chain couples TRBV11-2 to TRBJ1-1; 7 nucleotides agree with TRBD1. Germline lookup yields CDR1 SGHAT and CDR2 FQNNGV. The ends lost 1 base at V and 2 bases at J; junction bases unmatched: 4. The length of the CDR3 is 15 residues. The CDR3: CASSLGTGLNTEAFF. The CDR3 DNA is TGTGCCAGCAGCTTAGGGACAGGACTAAACACTGAAGCTTTCTTT.

The chain joins TRBV10-3 to TRBJ2-5; 13 positions match TRBD2. The CDR3 contains 15 residues. Trimming took 4 bases from V and 5 from J; bases not matched to a gene: 4. Germline V CDR1 and CDR2: ENHRY, SYGVKD. CDR3 coding DNA: TGTGCCATCAGTGGACTAGCGGGGGGCGGGGAGACCCAGTACTTC. Its translation is CAISGLAGGGETQYF.

V is TRBV28 and J is TRBJ2-4; a possible D gene is TRBD2 (5 bases). Germline values: CDR1 MDHEN, CDR2 SYDVKM. Trimming removed 4 bases from V and 5 bases from J, with 12 bases in between. The CDR3 loop spans 14 amino acids. The CDR3 reads CASSSRVVENIQYF. CDR3 coding DNA: TGTGCCAGCAGTTCGAGGGTCGTCGAAAACATTCAGTACTTC.

V and J are TRBV4-2 and TRBJ1-2; D not certain. Per germline, CDR1 LGHNA and CDR2 YNFKEQ. Trimming removed 1 base at V and 0 bases at J, with 9 bases between. This CDR3 spans 15 amino acids. The CDR3 reads CASSQALAPNYGYTF. Written as DNA, the CDR3 is TGTGCCAGCAGCCAAGCATTGGCACCTAACTATGGCTACACCTTC.

The chain uses TRBV20-1 and TRBJ2-2; D not certain. The CDR3 extends over 13 amino acids. V lost 3 bases and J lost 7, with 12 bases in between. From germline, CDR1 is DFQATT and CDR2 SNEGSKA (reference sequence). CDR3: CSASLPSGGELFF. The CDR3 nucleotides are TGCAGTGCTAGTCTCCCTTCGGGCGGGGAGCTGTTTTTT.

This chain uses TRBV5-1 with TRBJ2-5; TRBD2 aligns across 7 bases. V shed 4 bases and J 8 bases; nucleotides not matched to a gene: 17. CDR3 length equals 16 residues. In germline, CDR1 is SGHRS, CDR2 YFSETQ. CDR3 sequence reads: CASSLGVGERGGTQYF. In nucleotides, the CDR3 is TGCGCCAGCAGCCTCGGGGTCGGTGAGCGGGGCGGTACCCAGTACTTC.

The gene calls are TRBV5-1 and TRBJ1-2; TRBD1 is a possible D gene (5 bases). Trimming took off 0 bases at V and 12 bases at J, with 18 bases between the two ends. In germline, CDR1 is SGHRS, CDR2 YFSETQ. The CDR3 totals 14 residues. The CDR3 region is CASSLAGGAAKDTF. CDR3 in DNA: TGCGCCAGCAGCTTGGCCGGTGGGGCTGCTAAGGACACCTTC.

V and J are TRBV5-5 and TRBJ2-5; possibly TRBD2 for D (5 bases). Per germline, CDR1 SGHKS and CDR2 YYEKEE (reference sequence). The V end was cut by 4 bases, the J end by 5 bases, with 18 bases between. This CDR3 is built from 15 residues. The CDR3 protein is CASSQGGGSAETQYF. For the CDR3, the DNA is TGTGCCAGCAGCCAAGGCGGAGGCTCTGCGGAGACCCAGTACTTC.

The V call is TRBV3-1 (or the pseudogene TRBV3-2), the J call TRBJ1-6; 7 bases align to TRBD1. V lost 6 bases to trimming and J lost 6 bases; unmatched junction nucleotides: 8. The CDR3 extends over 15 amino acids. Germline CDR1 is LGHDT and CDR2 is YNNKEL (reference sequence). CDR3 in amino acids: CASSYSGTVNSPLHF. Written as DNA, the CDR3 is TGTGCCAGCAGTTATTCCGGGACAGTTAATTCACCCCTCCACTTT.

This sequence joins TRBV11-2 and TRBJ2-1; D possibly corresponds to TRBD1 (5 bases). V lost 3 bases to trimming and J lost 6 bases, with 18 bases between them. The germline gives CDR1 SGHAT, CDR2 FQNNGV. This CDR3 has 16 amino acids. The CDR3 sequence: CASSFRLVGVSNEQFF. DNA of the CDR3: TGTGCCAGCAGCTTTCGGCTAGTAGGGGTATCCAATGAGCAGTTCTTC.

The CDR3 sequence is CASSERRIRNTGELFF. The CDR3 bases are TGTGCCAGCAGTGAAAGGAGGATAAGGAACACCGGGGAGCTGTTTTTT. The chain recombines TRBV25-1 with TRBJ2-2; perhaps TRBD2 as D (5 bases). The CDR3 runs 16 residues. Trimming took 2 bases from V and 1 from J, leaving 11 bases between them. Germline V gene sequence: CDR1 MGHDK, CDR2 SYGVNS.

The gene calls are TRBV28 and TRBJ2-3, with D perhaps TRBD2 (5 bases). Trimming cost V 5 bases and J 1 base, with 16 bases left between them. The germline V gene encodes CDR1 MDHEN and CDR2 SYDVKM. This CDR3 has 16 residues. The chain's CDR3 is CASSLLDQFGTDTQYF. CDR3 bases: TGTGCCAGCAGTCTACTAGACCAATTCGGCACAGATACGCAGTATTTT.

V and J are TRBV2 and TRBJ1-1; no reliable D call. Germline CDR1 SNHLY, CDR2 FYNNEI. This CDR3 comprises 13 residues. With 2 bases removed from V and 1 base from J, the gap between germline ends came to 5 bases. The CDR3 protein is CASSESGNTEAFF. Written as DNA, the CDR3 is TGTGCCAGCAGTGAATCCGGGAACACTGAAGCTTTCTTT.

The V gene is TRBV4-1, the J gene TRBJ2-3; weak D call: TRBD2 (5 bases). Germline V gene lookup returns CDR1 MGHRA and CDR2 YSYEKL. The CDR3 is 14 residues long. The V end lost 1 base, the J end lost 10 bases, and 15 bases lay between the germline ends. DNA for the CDR3: TGCGCCAGCAGCCAAGTTTTTCTAGCCCTCCCGCAGTATTTT. Protein: CASSQVFLALPQYF.

This rearrangement joins TRBV4-3 to TRBJ1-6; TRBD1 might be the D (6 bases). CDR1 is LGHNA, CDR2 YSLEER, per germline. Trimming stripped 1 base from V and 7 bases from J, with 11 bases between. The CDR3 spans 15 residues. The CDR3 sequence is CASSQGQVANSPLHF. DNA for the CDR3: TGCGCCAGCAGCCAAGGACAGGTAGCGAATTCACCCCTCCACTTT.

The chain is built from TRBV7-2 and TRBJ2-2; 9 bases are shared with TRBD2. Losses at the gene ends were 2 bases for V and 4 bases for J; bases not matched to a gene: 5. The CDR3 spans 16 residues. CDR1 SGHTA and CDR2 FQGNSA come from the germline V gene. As DNA, the CDR3 is TGTGCCAGCAGCTTATTTGGCGGGGGGGCCACCGGGGAGCTGTTTTTT. This gives the protein CASSLFGGGATGELFF.

The rearrangement uses TRBV5-1 and TRBJ2-3; weak D call: TRBD2 (7 bases). V was trimmed by 4 bases and J by 1 base, leaving 16 bases between them. The CDR3 runs to 16 residues. Per germline, CDR1 SGHRS and CDR2 YFSETQ. The CDR3 coding sequence is TGCGCCAGCAGCGGGCTGGCGGGGGCCCGCACAGATACGCAGTATTTT. It yields the protein CASSGLAGARTDTQYF.

This clone was seen ten or more times. V is TRBV2 and J is TRBJ1-6; no firm D call. This CDR3 is 15 amino acids long. Trimming stripped 6 bases from V and 4 bases from J, with 13 bases between. Per germline, CDR1 SNHLY and CDR2 FYNNEI. In DNA form, the CDR3 reads TGTGCCAGCAGGCGGCCCGGGATTTATAATTCACCCCTCCACTTT. This encodes CASRRPGIYNSPLHF.

The chain is built from TRBV21-1 and TRBJ2-4; TRBD1, as called in the table, went unchecked against the DNA. TRBV21-1 is a recognized pseudogene. The CDR3 covers 16 residues. CDR3 coding DNA: TGTGCCAGCAGCGCGCCCAAAGAAGGGGACAGGGTAATGCGCTACTTC. Amino acid sequence: CASSAPKEGDRVMRYF.

This clone was counted a single time. The genes are TRBV2 and TRBJ1-1, with 7 bases aligning to TRBD1. Germline CDR1 and CDR2: SNHLY and FYNNEI. V dropped 6 bases and J dropped 1; count of bases not matched to a gene: 8. The CDR3 has 15 residues. The CDR3 here is CASSFSTGWNTEAFF. The CDR3 nucleotides read TGTGCCAGCAGCTTTTCGACAGGGTGGAACACTGAAGCTTTCTTT.

V and J are TRBV28 and TRBJ1-1; D unclear. Germline V CDR1 and CDR2: MDHEN, SYDVKM. Trimming took 5 bases from V and 6 from J, leaving 16 bases between them. The CDR3 contains 14 residues. CDR3 sequence (DNA): TGTGCCAGCAGTCCTGGTGGCATTCTCGCTGAAGCTTTCTTT. Residues: CASSPGGILAEAFF.

This clone was observed once. This sequence joins TRBV5-1 and TRBJ2-1; 11 positions agree with TRBD2. In germline, CDR1 is SGHRS, CDR2 YFSETQ. V lost 0 bases, J lost 4 bases, and 3 bases stayed unmatched. The CDR3 runs 16 residues. The CDR3 loop reads CASSLGVAGGYNEQFF. As DNA, the CDR3 is TGCGCCAGCAGCTTGGGTGTAGCGGGGGGGTACAATGAGCAGTTCTTC.

V gene TRBV4-1 combines with J gene TRBJ1-4; D ambiguous. There are 15 residues in the CDR3. Germline values: CDR1 MGHRA, CDR2 YSYEKL. With 4 bases removed from V and 3 bases from J, the gap between germline ends came to 12 bases. CDR3 DNA sequence: TGCGCCAGCAGCCCGGGAAGGGCAGCTAATGAAAAACTGTTTTTT. This translates into CASSPGRAANEKLFF.